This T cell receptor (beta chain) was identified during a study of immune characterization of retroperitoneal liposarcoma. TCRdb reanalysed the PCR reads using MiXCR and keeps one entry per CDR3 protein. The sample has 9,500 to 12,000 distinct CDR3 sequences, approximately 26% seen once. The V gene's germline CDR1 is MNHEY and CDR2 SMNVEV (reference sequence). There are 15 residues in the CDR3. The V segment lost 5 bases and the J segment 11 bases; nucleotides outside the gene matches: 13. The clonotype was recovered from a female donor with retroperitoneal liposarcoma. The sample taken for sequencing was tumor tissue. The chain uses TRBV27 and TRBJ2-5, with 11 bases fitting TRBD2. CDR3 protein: CASSLLAGGPIEQYF. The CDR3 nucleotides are TGTGCCAGCAGTCTATTAGCGGGAGGGCCGATTGAGCAGTACTTC.